What follows describes a single T cell receptor (beta chain). These data originate in a study of OX40 agonist ivuxolimab in advanced cancers. The method was immunoSEQ multiplex PCR; TCRdb's version includes in-frame clones alone and lacks a portion of them. The table shows some 46,000 clones, with 88% occurring only once. Here the sequenced sample was CD4+ or CD8+ T cells sorted from blood, taken in a trial of the OX40 agonist ivuxolimab. The TCR sequence derives from an adult with an advanced solid tumor such as melanoma, head and neck, liver or kidney cancer.

Here the CDR3 DNA reads TGTGCCAGCAGTCCGGGACAGAGCTATGGCTACACCTTC. As protein: CASSPGQSYGYTF. The genes are TRBV2 and TRBJ1-2, with 7 nucleotides matching TRBD1. Unmatched junction bases numbered 4, after V lost 5 bases and J lost 4 bases. CDR3 length: 13 residues. Germline lookup yields CDR1 SNHLY and CDR2 FYNNEI. Supplemented by reference TRBV2 and TRBJ1-2, the full variable domain reads EPEVTQTPSHQVTQMGQEVILRCVPISNHLYFYWYRQILGQKVEFLVSFYNNEISEKSEIFDDQFSVERPDGSNFTLKIRSTKLEDSAMYFCASSPGQSYGYTFGSGTRLTVV.